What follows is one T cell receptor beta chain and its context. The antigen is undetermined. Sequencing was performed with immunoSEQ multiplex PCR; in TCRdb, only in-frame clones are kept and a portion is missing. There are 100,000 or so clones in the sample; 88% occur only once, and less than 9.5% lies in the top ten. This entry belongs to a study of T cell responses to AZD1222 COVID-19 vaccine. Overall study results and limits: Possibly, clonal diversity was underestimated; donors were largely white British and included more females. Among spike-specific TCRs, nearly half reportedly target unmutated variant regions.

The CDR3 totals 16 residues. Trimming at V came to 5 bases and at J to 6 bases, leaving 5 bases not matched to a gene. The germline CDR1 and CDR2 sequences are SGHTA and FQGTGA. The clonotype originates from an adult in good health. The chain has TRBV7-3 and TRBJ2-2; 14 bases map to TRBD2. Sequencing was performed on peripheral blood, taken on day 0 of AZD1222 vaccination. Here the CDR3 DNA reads TGTGCCAGCAGCCCCCGACTAGCGGGAGGGTCCGGGGAGCTGTTTTTT. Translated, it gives CASSPRLAGGSGELFF.